What follows is one T cell receptor (beta chain) and its context. Antigen unknown. This sample stems from a study of T cells expressing NK-cell markers. In the study overall: Out of eight donors sequenced, seven tested HCMV-seropositive and the remaining one seronegative. The study's findings and limits: The dominant NKG2C+ clonotypes represented roughly 1.0-7.5% of CD8+ T cells in five or six donors.

The CDR3 has 13 amino acids. Synthesis of TCR beta cDNA relied on 5'RACE template switching carrying UMIs. Reanalyzing the 5' RACE reads, TCRdb keeps one entry per CDR3 protein, without DNA. Recorded for this sample: 550,000 to 600,000 distinct CDR3 sequences. The sample taken for sequencing was blood T cells: a sorted CD56 or NKG2C T cell subset, CD4+ or CD8+ T cells, or bulk PBMC T cells (not recorded which). This clonotype was sampled from a man between 18 and 35 years old in good health. The gene calls are TRBV12-3 or TRBV12-4 and TRBJ2-3; the TCRdb D gene call, TRBD1, has no DNA to confirm it. CDR3 amino acids: CASSAIQGNTQYF.